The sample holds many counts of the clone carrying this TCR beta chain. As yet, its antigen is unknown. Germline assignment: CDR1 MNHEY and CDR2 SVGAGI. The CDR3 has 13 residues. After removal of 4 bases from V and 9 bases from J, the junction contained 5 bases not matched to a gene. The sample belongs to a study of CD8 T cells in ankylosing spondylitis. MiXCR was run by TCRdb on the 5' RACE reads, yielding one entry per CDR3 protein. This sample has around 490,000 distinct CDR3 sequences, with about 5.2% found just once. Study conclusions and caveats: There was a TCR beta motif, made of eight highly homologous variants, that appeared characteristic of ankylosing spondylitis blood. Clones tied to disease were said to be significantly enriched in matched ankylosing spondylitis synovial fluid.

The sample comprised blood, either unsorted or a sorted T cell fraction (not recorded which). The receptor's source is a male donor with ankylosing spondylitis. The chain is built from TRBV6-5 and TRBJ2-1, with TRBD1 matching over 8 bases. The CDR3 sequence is CASSLQGVGEQFF. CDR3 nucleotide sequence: TGTGCCAGCAGTTTACAGGGGGTTGGTGAGCAGTTCTTC.